What follows are 19 T cell receptor beta chains derived from one specimen sequenced in a study of neurological immune-mediated disorders. A single record per CDR3 protein comes from TCRdb applying MiXCR to the 5' RACE reads. The data show about 66,000 distinct CDR3 sequences, 3.4% seen once. Material for sequencing was PBMCs. The receptor set was obtained from a man aged 35 to 55 with multiple sclerosis.

This clonotype was picked up many times. The V call is TRBV3-1, the J call TRBJ2-1; D is undetermined. Trimming left V 1 base short and J 6 bases short, with 16 bases between. The germline V gene encodes CDR1 LGHDT and CDR2 YNNKEL (reference sequence). The CDR3 length is 16 residues. CDR3 nucleotides: TGTGCCAGCAGCCAAGTTGTAGCTTTAAATTTCAATGAGCAGTTCTTC. This encodes CASSQVVALNFNEQFF.

There are many counts of this clonotype. The chain carries TRBV6-5 and TRBJ2-2; D is perhaps TRBD2 (5 bases). The CDR3 sequence is 14 residues long. The V gene's germline CDR1 is MNHEY and CDR2 SVGAGI. Trimming removed 4 bases from V and 7 bases from J, with 13 bases in between. In DNA form, the CDR3 reads TGTGCCAGCAGTTTCCGGACGGCGGGCGGGGAGCTGTTTTTT. This sequence encodes CASSFRTAGGELFF.

At least ten counts were recorded for this clonotype. The chain links TRBV5-6 to TRBJ2-7, with D unclear. CDR1 and CDR2 from the germline V gene are SGHDT and YYEEEE. The length of the CDR3 is 14 residues. V lost 0 bases and J 3 bases, leaving 10 bases between the germline ends. The CDR3 DNA follows: TGTGCCAGCAGCTTGGGTGTAAACCTCTACGAGCAGTACTTC. This gives the protein CASSLGVNLYEQYF.

The sample holds many counts of this clonotype. The chain has TRBV10-3 and TRBJ1-5, with a possible D match to TRBD1 (5 bases). The CDR3 is 15 amino acids. Trimming cost V 2 bases and J 6 bases, with 14 bases left between them. CDR1 and CDR2 (germline): ENHRY, SYGVKD. The DNA of the CDR3 is TGTGCCATCAGTGAGGGCGGGGGTGGTAGTCAGCCCCAGCATTTT. This sequence encodes CAISEGGGGSQPQHF.

This clonotype was found many times. The chain combines TRBV18 with TRBJ2-1; D gene uncertain. CDR1 and CDR2 (germline): KGHSH, LQKENI. V lost 6 bases and J 13 bases, leaving 16 bases between the germline ends. The CDR3 covers 12 residues. The CDR3, as DNA: TGTGCCAGCTCCCGCCCCGCTGACGCTCAGTTCTTC. Protein product: CASSRPADAQFF.

This clonotype was picked up many times. The rearrangement joins TRBV3-1 to TRBJ1-1; no firm D call. Deletions cut 0 bases from V and 5 bases from J, with 16 bases between. Germline CDR1 reads LGHDT; CDR2 reads YNNKEL (reference sequence). This CDR3 comprises 16 residues. For the CDR3, the DNA is TGTGCCAGCAGCCAAGATGGCATCCTGGGGAGGACTGAAGCTTTCTTT. Translation: CASSQDGILGRTEAFF. Full variable domain (missing parts from reference TRBV3-1 and TRBJ1-1): DTAVSQTPKYLVTQMGNDKSIKCEQNLGHDTMYWYKQDSKKFLKIMFSYNNKELIINETVPNRFSPKSPDKAHLNLHINSLELGDSAVYFCASSQDGILGRTEAFFGQGTRLTVV.

In this sample, this clonotype turned up many times. The V and J genes are TRBV27 and TRBJ1-2; unclear D gene. CDR1 MNHEY and CDR2 SMNVEV come from the germline V gene (reference sequence). Trimming left V 3 bases short and J 5 bases short, with 13 bases between. The CDR3 has 14 residues. The CDR3 coding sequence is TGTGCCAGCAGTTTCACGGGCGCCGGTTATGGCTACACCTTC. Its translation: CASSFTGAGYGYTF.

This clonotype was seen many times. This CDR3 is CASSFWGGLPYNEQFF. The CDR3 region has the DNA TGTGCCAGCAGCTTTTGGGGGGGACTACCGTACAATGAGCAGTTCTTC. V usage is TRBV11-2 and J usage is TRBJ2-1; 7 bases fit TRBD2. Germline V gene lookup returns CDR1 SGHAT and CDR2 FQNNGV. Trimming took 3 bases from V and 4 from J; bases not matched to a gene: 9. This CDR3 region has 16 residues.

As concerns this clonotype: A read error is possible here, since a much larger clone lies one base away. The chain has TRBV6-5 and TRBJ1-6; 11 bases map to TRBD1. The CDR3 has 14 residues. Germline V gene sequence: CDR1 MNHEY, CDR2 SVGAGI. CDR3 coding DNA: TGTGCCAGCAGCCCCGGGACAGGGGGTTCACCCCTCAACTTT. Translation: CASSPGTGGSPLNF.

The table lists this clonotype with many counts. The V gene is TRBV29-1, the J gene TRBJ1-5; TRBD1 is a possible D gene (6 bases). From germline, CDR1 is SQVTM and CDR2 ANQGSEA. This CDR3 has 11 amino acids. Deletions cut 7 bases from V and 4 bases from J, with 8 bases between. The CDR3 is CSAGQNQPQHF. In DNA, the CDR3 is TGCAGCGCCGGACAGAATCAGCCCCAGCATTTT.

This clonotype was recorded at least ten times. The rearrangement uses TRBV5-6 and TRBJ1-1; 10 bases line up with TRBD1. V shed 0 bases and J 13 bases; nucleotides not matched to a gene: 12. Germline CDR1 is SGHDT and CDR2 is YYEEEE. The CDR3 loop spans 15 amino acids. The CDR3 bases are TGTGCCAGCAGCTTGGGACAGGGGGCGTTGCGGTCGCTTTTCTTT. Protein sequence: CASSLGQGALRSLFF.

This clonotype has at least ten counts. The genes are TRBV4-1 and TRBJ1-2; TRBD1 matches at 9 bases. Looked up from germline, CDR1 is MGHRA and CDR2 is YSYEKL. With 1 base clipped from V and 6 bases from J, the junction kept 0 bases outside the gene matches. This CDR3 spans 13 amino acids. The CDR3 bases are TGCGCCAGCAGCCAAGGGACAGGGGATGGCTACACCTTC. Its protein product is CASSQGTGDGYTF.

This clonotype has ten or more counts. CDR3 DNA: TGTGCCAGCAGCCAAGGGTGGAGAGAGCAGTACTTC. This sequence encodes CASSQGWREQYF. The genes are TRBV3-1 and TRBJ2-7; D remains unclear. V shed 1 base and J shed 7 bases, with 8 bases lying between them. This CDR3 has 12 residues. Germline-derived CDR1 and CDR2 are LGHDT and YNNKEL (reference sequence).

This clonotype was seen repeatedly, ten times or more. The V gene is TRBV6-5, the J gene TRBJ1-1; 7 nucleotides match TRBD1. Germline V lookup: CDR1 MNHEY, CDR2 SVGAGI. The CDR3 has 16 residues. V shed 6 bases, J shed 4 bases, and the junction held 14 bases outside the gene matches. The CDR3 sequence: CASRYTGAADPTEAFF. In DNA, the CDR3 is TGTGCCAGCAGATACACAGGGGCCGCAGATCCCACTGAAGCTTTCTTT.

This clonotype was seen ten or more times. J is TRBJ2-3 and V is TRBV29-1; 12 positions match TRBD2. This CDR3 is 17 amino acids long. J gave up 6 bases and V 0 bases, and 10 bases lay outside the gene matches. Germline lookup yields CDR1 SQVTM and CDR2 ANQGSEA. The CDR3 reads CSVEDWTSGTSSDTQYF. The CDR3 DNA sequence: TGCAGCGTTGAAGATTGGACTAGCGGGACCTCCAGCGATACGCAGTATTTT.

This clonotype showed up many times. V is TRBV5-1 and J is TRBJ1-6, with a possible D match to TRBD1 (6 bases). The V gene's germline CDR1 is SGHRS and CDR2 YFSETQ. The CDR3 spans 17 residues. The ends were cut back, 2 bases at V and 7 bases at J, with 19 bases in the middle. This chain's CDR3 is CASSFVGAGSGNSPLHF. The CDR3 DNA reads TGCGCCAGCAGCTTCGTGGGGGCAGGGTCAGGGAATTCACCCCTCCACTTT.

There are many counts of this clonotype. This chain uses TRBV6-5 with TRBJ1-4; the match to TRBD1 covers 9 bases. This CDR3 has 15 amino acids. Germline lookup yields CDR1 MNHEY and CDR2 SVGAGI. Unmatched junction bases numbered 8, after V lost 4 bases and J lost 8 bases. The CDR3 region has the DNA TGTGCCAGCAGTTCCAACAGGGGGCTTAGAGAAAAACTGTTTTTT. The encoded protein is CASSSNRGLREKLFF.

This clonotype has a count of ten or more. The rearrangement links TRBV7-9 to TRBJ2-7, with TRBD1 matching over 8 bases. The length of the CDR3 is 14 residues. The ends lost 10 bases at V and 0 bases at J; junction bases unmatched: 8. Per germline, CDR1 SEHNR and CDR2 FQNEAQ (reference sequence). Written as DNA, the CDR3 is TGTGCCATCCCAGGGGGCCTAAGCTCCTACGAGCAGTACTTC. It yields the protein CAIPGGLSSYEQYF.

This clonotype was detected many times. The chain is built from TRBV20-1 and TRBJ1-5; 9 bases fit TRBD1. Germline CDR1 DFQATT, CDR2 SNEGSKA (reference sequence). This CDR3 has 13 amino acids. V gave up 3 bases and J gave up 5 bases; unmatched junction bases: 2. The CDR3: CSARGQGDQPQHF. The CDR3 DNA follows: TGCAGTGCTAGGGGACAGGGCGATCAGCCCCAGCATTTT.